The rows below give T cell receptor beta chains drawn from one sample of a study of blood T cell repertoires in COVID-19. Clones were sequenced by immunoSEQ multiplex PCR, and TCRdb holds only the in-frame ones, with some missing. The sample includes about 240,000 clones, 70% to 90% of them seen just once. Sequencing was carried out using PBMCs or T cells enriched from blood (not recorded which). The receptor source for this set is a woman aged 40 to 50 with acute COVID-19. CDR3s leave out the opening cysteine and the closing phenylalanine or tryptophan.

j_call v_call cdr3_aa
TRBJ1-1 TRBV19 ASSIPDTEAF
TRBJ1-2 TRBV3-1/TRBV3-2 ASGHNYGYT
TRBJ1-1 TRBV11-2 ASSFTGGSNTEAF
TRBJ2-1 TRBV14 ASSQDRGGRRRRGEQF
TRBJ2-1 TRBV9 ASSVGGAGAFEQF
TRBJ2-3 TRBV29-1 SVGDRADTQY
TRBJ2-3 TRBV20-1 SGLEPDTQY
TRBJ1-1 TRBV6-5 ASRETGLSF
TRBJ1-1 TRBV4-2 ASSQVSVLGRYTEAF
TRBJ2-7 TRBV19 ASSIEDRAVYEQY
TRBJ1-5 TRBV27 ASSYRGQGNQPQH
TRBJ2-7 TRBV5-4 ASSNLDRDRSYEQY
TRBJ2-1 TRBV11-3 ASSSGLAYDNEQF
TRBJ2-1 TRBV11-3 ASSRASGSLNEQF
TRBJ2-1 TRBV10-3 AISTLTSSYNEQF
TRBJ1-6 TRBV7-2 ASSLDSYNSPLH
TRBJ2-1 TRBV11-3 ASSPPGLGNEQF
TRBJ2-6 TRBV29-1 SVGLAGDSGANVLT
TRBJ2-7 TRBV28 ASSLLRGARVSYEQY
TRBJ1-4 TRBV12-3/TRBV12-4 ASRRGAGEKLF
TRBJ2-5 TRBV19 ASSITPTGVLETQY
TRBJ2-1 TRBV11-3 ASSLSSGLAAEQF